The rows below give T cell receptor beta chains drawn from one sample of a study of long-term antiretroviral therapy in people with HIV. Assay used: immunoSEQ multiplex PCR; TCRdb lists only in-frame clones, some missing. Of 12,000 to 15,000 clones detected, around 90% appear once; the ten largest clones hold approximately 10%. The sequencing here drew on unsorted PBMCs, taken 6.2 years after starting antiretroviral therapy. The source is a man between 40 and 49 years old with HIV. Both conserved end residues are part of each CDR3. A D gene is named only where the DNA matches it firmly. Clone sizes are given selectively: once, few, many, or a class where the clone is expanded.

CDR3: CASSLGQGDWDEQFF; DNA: TGCGCCAGCAGCTTGGGACAGGGGGATTGGGATGAGCAGTTCTTC; V: TRBV5-1; size: -; D: TRBD1; J: TRBJ2-1
CDR3: CASSVAGTETGELFF; DNA: TGTGCCAGCAGCGTAGCCGGGACCGAGACCGGGGAGCTGTTTTTT; V: TRBV9; size: -; D: -; J: TRBJ2-2
CDR3: CASRMNTEAFF; DNA: TGTGCCAGCAGGATGAACACTGAAGCTTTCTTT; V: TRBV6-1; size: -; D: -; J: TRBJ1-1
CDR3: CASSRPTGVNSPLHF; DNA: TGTGCCAGCAGCCGCCCTACAGGAGTAAATTCACCCCTCCACTTT; V: TRBV6-5; size: -; D: -; J: TRBJ1-6
CDR3: CASSLPPPATQYF; DNA: TGTGCCAGCAGTTTGCCGCCCCCGGCTACGCAGTATTTT; V: TRBV27; size: -; D: -; J: TRBJ2-3
CDR3: CAWSVLAERPIYF; DNA: TGTGCCTGGAGTGTACTGGCTGAACGGCCCATATATTTT; V: TRBV30; size: -; D: -; J: TRBJ1-3
CDR3: CASSYQGLSGNTIYF; DNA: TGTGCCAGCAGTTACCAGGGCCTCTCGGGAAACACCATATATTTT; V: TRBV6-5; size: once; D: -; J: TRBJ1-3
CDR3: CASSRGLAGVEEQYF; DNA: TGTGCCAGCAGCAGGGGACTAGCGGGAGTTGAGGAGCAGTACTTC; V: TRBV7-3; size: -; D: TRBD2; J: TRBJ2-7
CDR3: CASSLGYRGDNEQFF; DNA: TGTGCCAGCAGCTTAGGCTATCGGGGAGACAATGAGCAGTTCTTC; V: TRBV7-3; size: -; D: -; J: TRBJ2-1
CDR3: CASSFSGGDTGELFF; DNA: TGTGCCAGCAGTTTTTCGGGAGGGGACACCGGGGAGCTGTTTTTT; V: TRBV28; size: -; D: TRBD2; J: TRBJ2-2
CDR3: CATRTSGSGNEQFF; DNA: TGTGCCACGAGGACTAGCGGGAGCGGGAATGAGCAGTTCTTC; V: TRBV10-3; size: -; D: TRBD2; J: TRBJ2-1
CDR3: CASSLLGLGTSGGTDTQYF; DNA: TGTGCCAGCAGCCTGCTGGGGCTTGGTACTAGCGGCGGCACAGATACGCAGTATTTT; V: TRBV27; size: -; D: TRBD2; J: TRBJ2-3
CDR3: CASSLTRLLGPYGYTF; DNA: TGTGCCAGCAGCCTTACCCGACTCCTTGGACCCTATGGCTACACCTTC; V: TRBV5-5; size: -; D: -; J: TRBJ1-2
CDR3: CATSRAGGGAFF; DNA: TGTGCCACCAGCAGAGCCGGGGGGGGAGCTTTCTTT; V: TRBV15; size: -; D: -; J: TRBJ1-1
CDR3: CASSTAGVGNTIYF; DNA: TGTGCCAGTTCGACGGCGGGGGTCGGAAACACCATATATTTT; V: TRBV19; size: -; D: -; J: TRBJ1-3
CDR3: CASSQVRSGRPEQYF; DNA: TGTGCCAGCAGCCAAGTACGTAGCGGGAGACCCGAGCAGTACTTC; V: TRBV14; size: -; D: TRBD2; J: TRBJ2-7
CDR3: CASSLTGQGLDEQFF; DNA: TGTGCCAGCAGCTTAACGGGACAGGGGTTGGATGAGCAGTTCTTC; V: TRBV7-3; size: -; D: TRBD1; J: TRBJ2-1
CDR3: CATSRAGGYTGELFF; DNA: TGTGCCACCAGCAGAGCAGGGGGCTACACCGGGGAGCTGTTTTTT; V: TRBV15; size: -; D: TRBD1; J: TRBJ2-2
CDR3: CATSRYLPGGTGVADTQYF; DNA: TGTGCCACCAGCAGATACCTCCCGGGCGGGACAGGGGTGGCAGATACGCAGTATTTT; V: TRBV15; size: -; D: TRBD1; J: TRBJ2-3
CDR3: CAFFTGTPYTGELFF; DNA: TGTGCCTTCTTCACCGGGACACCTTACACCGGGGAGCTGTTTTTT; V: TRBV30; size: -; D: -; J: TRBJ2-2
CDR3: CASSLKLKTGTFYEQYF; DNA: TGTGCCAGCAGTTTAAAATTGAAGACAGGGACGTTCTACGAGCAGTACTTC; V: TRBV28; size: -; D: TRBD1; J: TRBJ2-7
CDR3: CASSVLGSTDTQYF; DNA: TGTGCCAGCAGCGTACTGGGAAGCACAGATACGCAGTATTTT; V: TRBV9; size: -; D: -; J: TRBJ2-3
CDR3: CASRRGLASSYEQYF; DNA: TGTGCCAGCAGGCGTGGACTGGCGAGCTCCTACGAGCAGTACTTC; V: TRBV2; size: -; D: -; J: TRBJ2-7
CDR3: CASSLGLETQYF; DNA: TGTGCCAGCAGCCTTGGACTAGAGACCCAGTACTTC; V: TRBV28; size: once; D: -; J: TRBJ2-5
CDR3: CASSPSYNEQFF; DNA: TGTGCCAGCAGCCCCTCCTACAATGAGCAGTTCTTC; V: TRBV28; size: -; D: -; J: TRBJ2-1
CDR3: CASSLAGTGVGTFPAFF; DNA: TGTGCCAGCAGCCTCGCGGGGACAGGTGTAGGAACGTTTCCAGCTTTCTTT; V: TRBV7-9; size: -; D: TRBD1; J: TRBJ1-1